A single sample gave rise to the 6 T cell receptor beta chains below, sequenced in a study of human T cells and chemical hapten exposure. Time point specified: pre-sensitization, week 0. Documented treatment: therapeutic diphenylcyclopropenone sensitization with weekly scalp DPC. A single record per CDR3 protein comes from TCRdb applying MiXCR to the RACE reads. The sample carries over 85,000 distinct CDR3 sequences, 9.5% to 14% recorded once. Specimen: whole blood, collected in connection with sensitization to the hapten diphenylcyclopropenone (DPC). These receptors were collected from an older woman with alopecia areata. Some clones in this sample may be carry-over from other donors' samples.

This clonotype was recorded at least ten times. This chain joins TRBV11-3 and TRBJ2-5; 10 bases match TRBD1. The germline CDR1 and CDR2 sequences are SGHNT and YENEEA. V gave up 5 bases and J gave up 4 bases; unmatched junction bases: 4. The CDR3 is 14 residues long. The CDR3 nucleotides are TGTGCCAGCAGCCCCCGACAGGGGGCAGAGACCCAGTACTTC. Amino acid sequence: CASSPRQGAETQYF.

This clonotype was detected ten times or more. The chain uses TRBV10-3 and TRBJ1-3; D not resolved. From germline, CDR1 is ENHRY and CDR2 SYGVKD. Trimming shortened V by 7 bases and J by 2 bases, and 12 bases separated the two germline ends. CDR3 length: 14 residues. DNA of the CDR3: TGTGCCATCAATGATCCCGGGGCTGGAAACACCATATATTTT. Its translation is CAINDPGAGNTIYF.

This clonotype occurred many times. This chain connects TRBV5-1 to TRBJ1-1, with TRBD1 matching 10 bases. The CDR3 has 17 amino acids. V shed 3 bases and J 5 bases; nucleotides not matched to a gene: 13. Germline V gives CDR1 SGHRS, CDR2 YFSETQ. CDR3: CASSWGMTGGVNTEAFF. The CDR3 nucleotides are TGCGCCAGCAGCTGGGGAATGACAGGGGGCGTAAATACTGAAGCTTTCTTT.

This clonotype was seen many times. This chain connects TRBV5-1 to TRBJ2-1; D call uncertain. CDR3 length: 11 amino acids. With 5 bases removed from V and 6 bases from J, the gap between germline ends came to 6 bases. From germline, CDR1 is SGHRS and CDR2 YFSETQ. The DNA of the CDR3 is TGCGCCAGCAGGGAGTTCAATGAGCAGTTCTTC. It encodes CASREFNEQFF.

The V and J genes are TRBV29-1 and TRBJ1-2; D gene uncertain. V lost 6 bases to trimming and J lost 0 bases, with 14 bases between them. CDR1 is SQVTM and CDR2 is ANQGSEA in the germline V gene. The CDR3 extends over 14 amino acids. CDR3 sequence reads: CSVPTREANYGYTF. The DNA of the CDR3 is TGCAGCGTCCCCACCCGCGAGGCTAACTATGGCTACACCTTC. The full variable domain, in which reference TRBV29-1 and TRBJ1-2 provide the parts outside the CDR3, is SAVISQKPSRDICQRGTSLTIQCQVDSQVTMMFWYRQQPGQSLTLIATANQGSEATYESGFVIDKFPISRPNLTFSTLTVSNMSPEDSSIYLCSVPTREANYGYTFGSGTRLTVV.

This clonotype has just a few counts. V and J are TRBV7-8 and TRBJ2-6, with 12 bases matching TRBD1. The CDR3 contains 19 residues. Looked up from germline, CDR1 is SGHVS and CDR2 is FQNEAQ. V shed 5 bases, J shed 5 bases, and the junction held 13 bases outside the gene matches. For the CDR3, the DNA is TGTGCCAGCAGCCAGCGGGACAGGGGGCTTTCTTCTAGGGCCAACGTCCTGACTTTC. As protein: CASSQRDRGLSSRANVLTF.